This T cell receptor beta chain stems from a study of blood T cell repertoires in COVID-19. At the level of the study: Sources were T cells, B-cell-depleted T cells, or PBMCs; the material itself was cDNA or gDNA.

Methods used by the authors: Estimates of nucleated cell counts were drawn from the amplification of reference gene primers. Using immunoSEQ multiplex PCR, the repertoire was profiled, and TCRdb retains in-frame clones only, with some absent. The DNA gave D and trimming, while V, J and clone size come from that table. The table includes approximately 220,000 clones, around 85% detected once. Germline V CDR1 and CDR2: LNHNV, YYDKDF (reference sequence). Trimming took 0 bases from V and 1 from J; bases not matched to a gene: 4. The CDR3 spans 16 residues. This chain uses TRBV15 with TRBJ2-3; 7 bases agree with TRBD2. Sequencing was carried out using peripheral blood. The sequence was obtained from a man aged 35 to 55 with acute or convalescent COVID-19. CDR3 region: CATSREGGGGTDTQYF. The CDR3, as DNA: TGTGCCACCAGCAGAGAGGGTGGGGGGGGCACAGATACGCAGTATTTT.